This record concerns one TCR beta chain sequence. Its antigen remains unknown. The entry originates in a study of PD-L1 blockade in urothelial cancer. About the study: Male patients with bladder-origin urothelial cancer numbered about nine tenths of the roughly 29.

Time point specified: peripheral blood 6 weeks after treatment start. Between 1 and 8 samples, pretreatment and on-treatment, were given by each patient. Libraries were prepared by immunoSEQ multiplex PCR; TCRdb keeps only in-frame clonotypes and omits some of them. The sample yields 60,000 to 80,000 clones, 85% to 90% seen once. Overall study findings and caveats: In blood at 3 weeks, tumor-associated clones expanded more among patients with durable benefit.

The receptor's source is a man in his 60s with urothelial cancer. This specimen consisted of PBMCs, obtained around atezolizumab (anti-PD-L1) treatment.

CDR3: CAWSAGLSGSYEQYF. In DNA form, the CDR3 reads TGTGCCTGGAGTGCCGGTTTAAGCGGGAGCTACGAGCAGTACTTC. The genes are TRBV30 and TRBJ2-7, with TRBD2 matching over 8 bases. The CDR3 covers 15 residues. Germline assignment: CDR1 GTSNPN and CDR2 SVGIG (reference sequence). The V gene end was trimmed by 1 base and the J gene end by 3 bases; junction bases not matched to a gene: 8.